This entry lists 31 T cell receptor beta chains sequenced from one sample in a study of shared clonotypes between healthy human individuals. Profiling relied on immunoSEQ multiplex PCR, and the TCRdb table lists in-frame clones only, not all of them. The sample holds 2,500,000 or so clones; less than 95% are singletons and the top ten take more than 0.35%. Sequencing input: naive CD4+ T cells from PBMCs. The subset: CD45RA+ positively selected. These receptor sequences come from a man younger than 30 in good health. Some clones in this sample may be carry-over from other donors' samples.

Concerning this clone itself: The same CDR3 arises from other DNA sequences in this sample as well. The genes are TRBV5-1 and TRBJ1-1, with TRBD1 as a possible D gene (5 bases). The CDR3 sequence is 13 residues long. From germline, CDR1 is SGHRS and CDR2 YFSETQ. The V gene lost 2 bases and the J gene lost 4 bases, with 9 bases spanning the gap. The CDR3 spells CASSFTGPTEAFF. CDR3 DNA sequence: TGCGCCAGCAGCTTCACGGGGCCCACTGAAGCTTTCTTT.

This clone appeared once. The chain carries TRBV7-2 and TRBJ2-4; unclear D gene. The germline V and J ends were trimmed by 1 base and 5 bases, with 9 bases remaining between them. Germline V gene data show CDR1 as SGHTA and CDR2 as FQGNSA. The length of the CDR3 is 14 residues. The CDR3 is CASSLVGTENIQYF. The DNA for the CDR3 is TGTGCCAGCAGCTTAGTGGGCACTGAAAACATTCAGTACTTC.

V and J are TRBV27 and TRBJ2-7; the D gene could be TRBD1 or TRBD2 (5 bases each). The length of the CDR3 is 18 residues. Germline CDR1 reads MNHEY; CDR2 reads SMNVEV (reference sequence). Trimming pared 1 base from V and 1 base from J, leaving 20 bases between. CDR3 nucleotides: TGTGCCAGCAGTTTATTAGCAGTGGGACCGGGGTCTTCCTACGAGCAGTACTTC. Amino acid sequence: CASSLLAVGPGSSYEQYF.

This rearrangement joins TRBV30 to TRBJ2-7; 7 bases are a match to TRBD2. CDR3 size: 13 residues. Germline V CDR1 and CDR2: GTSNPN, SVGIG (reference sequence). V was clipped by 4 bases and J by 2 bases; unmatched bases: 5. CDR3 loop: CAWTPGTTYEQYF. CDR3 nucleotide sequence: TGTGCCTGGACGCCGGGGACTACCTACGAGCAGTACTTC.

J is TRBJ2-7 and V is TRBV5-1; 7 bases agree with TRBD1. With 4 bases clipped from V and 3 bases from J, the junction kept 7 bases outside the gene matches. The CDR3 covers 14 residues. The germline V gene has CDR1 SGHRS and CDR2 YFSETQ. The CDR3: CASSLDRNNYEQYF. The CDR3 coding sequence is TGCGCCAGCAGCCTGGACAGGAACAACTACGAGCAGTACTTC.

This chain connects TRBV29-1 to TRBJ2-3; TRBD1 aligns across 9 bases. Germline CDR1 is SQVTM and CDR2 is ANQGSEA. The CDR3 is made up of 13 amino acids. V dropped 4 bases and J dropped 3; count of bases not matched to a gene: 2. The CDR3 protein is CSVGGQGTDTQYF. The CDR3 nucleotides read TGCAGCGTTGGGGGACAGGGAACAGATACGCAGTATTTT.

The CDR3 is CASSADSPNSNQPQHF. The CDR3 nucleotides read TGTGCCAGCAGTGCTGACAGCCCTAATAGCAATCAGCCCCAGCATTTT. The chain couples TRBV6-1 to TRBJ1-5, with TRBD1 as a possible D gene (5 bases). CDR3 size: 16 residues. Germline V lookup: CDR1 MNHNS, CDR2 SASEGT. Trimming removed 4 bases at V and 0 bases at J, with 13 bases between.

This chain joins TRBV19 and TRBJ1-1, with 9 nucleotides matching TRBD1. CDR3 length equals 17 residues. Per germline, CDR1 LNHDA and CDR2 SQIVND (reference sequence). The V and J ends lost 4 bases and 0 bases, in that order; junction bases with no gene match: 9. The CDR3 is CASSSGTGRVMNTEAFF. The CDR3, as DNA: TGTGCCAGTAGTAGCGGGACAGGGAGAGTCATGAACACTGAAGCTTTCTTT. The full variable domain, in which reference TRBV19 and TRBJ1-1 provide the parts outside the CDR3, is DGGITQSPKYLFRKEGQNVTLSCEQNLNHDAMYWYRQDPGQGLRLIYYSQIVNDFQKGDIAEGYSVSREKKESFPLTVTSAQKNPTAFYLCASSSGTGRVMNTEAFFGQGTRLTVV.

On this clone itself: The sample contains more than one DNA sequence encoding this CDR3. The rearrangement joins TRBV5-1 to TRBJ2-7; 9 bases match TRBD1. Germline loops: CDR1 SGHRS, CDR2 YFSETQ. The CDR3 is 15 residues long. V shed 4 bases and J 0 bases; nucleotides not matched to a gene: 5. CDR3 region: CASSLGDRDSYEQYF. The CDR3 region has the DNA TGCGCCAGCAGCCTTGGGGACAGGGACTCCTACGAGCAGTACTTC.

The rearrangement uses TRBV15 and TRBJ2-5, with TRBD1 matching 7 bases. V shed 2 bases, J shed 4 bases, and the junction held 10 bases outside the gene matches. The CDR3 length is 16 residues. Germline V gene data show CDR1 as LNHNV and CDR2 as YYDKDF (reference sequence). The CDR3 reads CATSRHPLGGGETQYF. CDR3 nucleotide sequence: TGTGCCACCAGCAGACATCCTCTAGGGGGCGGAGAGACCCAGTACTTC. Variable domain in full (rest from reference TRBV15 and TRBJ2-5): DAMVIQNPRYQVTQFGKPVTLSCSQTLNHNVMYWYQQKSSQAPKLLFHYYDKDFNNEADTPDNFQSRRPNTSFCFLDIRSPGLGDTAMYLCATSRHPLGGGETQYFGPGTRLLVL.

V and J are TRBV11-2 and TRBJ2-5; D possibly corresponds to TRBD2 (5 bases). The CDR3 is 17 residues long. The V end lost 3 bases, the J end lost 2 bases, and 19 bases lay between the germline ends. Germline loops: CDR1 SGHAT, CDR2 FQNNGV. CDR3 nucleotide sequence: TGTGCCAGCAGCTTTGGTCTAGCCGTTACAGTACAAGAGACCCAGTACTTC. Protein product: CASSFGLAVTVQETQYF.

This clone was observed once. The genes are TRBV6-1 and TRBJ2-7; possible D gene TRBD1, 7 bases. The CDR3 runs 18 residues. Trimming pared 0 bases from V and 3 bases from J, leaving 21 bases between. Germline V gene lookup returns CDR1 MNHNS and CDR2 SASEGT. The CDR3 is CASSEALFRGASFYEQYF. DNA for the CDR3: TGTGCCAGCAGTGAAGCGCTGTTCAGGGGGGCTTCTTTCTACGAGCAGTACTTC.

The chain recombines TRBV5-1 with TRBJ2-1; 12 positions agree with TRBD2. Losses at the gene ends were 3 bases for V and 7 bases for J; bases not matched to a gene: 2. Germline V gene sequence: CDR1 SGHRS, CDR2 YFSETQ. This CDR3 spans 14 amino acids. Here the CDR3 DNA reads TGCGCCAGCAGCTACCTAGCGGGAGGGAATGAGCAGTTCTTC. Residues: CASSYLAGGNEQFF.

The V gene is TRBV5-4, the J gene TRBJ2-1; 7 nucleotides line up with TRBD1. The germline CDR1 and CDR2 sequences are SGHNT and YYREEE (reference sequence). J gave up 0 bases and V 4 bases, and 7 bases lay outside the gene matches. The length of the CDR3 is 16 residues. The CDR3 bases are TGTGCCAGCAGCCGAAACCGGGACAGCTCCTACAATGAGCAGTTCTTC. Translation: CASSRNRDSSYNEQFF.

In regard to this clone: At the DNA level, this CDR3 is encoded by other sequences in the same sample as well. The chain recombines TRBV5-1 with TRBJ2-3; 11 nucleotides line up with TRBD2. This CDR3 is 16 amino acids long. V lost 4 bases and J lost 0; bases outside the gene matches: 4. In germline, CDR1 is SGHRS, CDR2 YFSETQ. CDR3 in DNA: TGCGCCAGCAGCCCACGGACTAGCGGGAGCACAGATACGCAGTATTTT. The encoded protein is CASSPRTSGSTDTQYF.

The genes are TRBV11-2 and TRBJ2-5, with 16 bases that match TRBD2. V shed 7 bases, J shed 5 bases, and the junction held 10 bases outside the gene matches. Looked up from germline, CDR1 is SGHAT and CDR2 is FQNNGV. This CDR3 is built from 17 residues. This CDR3 reads CASTAGTSGRAGETQYF. The CDR3 DNA sequence: TGTGCCAGCACCGCGGGGACTAGCGGGAGGGCCGGGGAGACCCAGTACTTC.

J is TRBJ2-2 and V is TRBV5-1, with no clear D. The V and J ends lost 5 bases and 3 bases respectively, with 14 bases between them. CDR1 and CDR2 from the germline V gene are SGHRS and YFSETQ. The CDR3 runs 15 residues. For the CDR3, the DNA is TGCGCCAGCAGTACCCGTATTGCGGACACCGGGGAGCTGTTTTTT. Translation gives CASSTRIADTGELFF.

Concerning this clone itself: Other DNA variants within this sample encode the same CDR3. This chain joins TRBV6-5 and TRBJ2-1; unclear D gene. Germline CDR1 is MNHEY and CDR2 is SVGAGI. The V end was cut by 0 bases, the J end by 0 bases, with 6 bases between. CDR3 length: 15 amino acids. The CDR3 DNA is TGTGCCAGCAGTTACTCGCCAGGCTCCTACAATGAGCAGTTCTTC. It specifies CASSYSPGSYNEQFF.

The V call is TRBV18, the J call TRBJ1-2; D not resolved. Germline CDR1 is KGHSH and CDR2 is LQKENI. Trimming shortened V by 0 bases and J by 8 bases, and 10 bases separated the two germline ends. The CDR3 extends over 13 amino acids. The CDR3 DNA reads TGTGCCAGCTCACCACCGGATCGGAGGGGCTACACCTTC. Amino acid sequence: CASSPPDRRGYTF.

The chain carries TRBV28 and TRBJ1-4; D is possibly TRBD1 (6 bases). Germline values: CDR1 MDHEN, CDR2 SYDVKM. V was shortened by 6 bases and J by 3 bases, with 14 bases between the two germline ends. The length of the CDR3 is 15 residues. CDR3 loop: CASRGAGIANEKLFF. The DNA of the CDR3 is TGTGCCAGCAGGGGGGCAGGGATAGCTAATGAAAAACTGTTTTTT.

V usage is TRBV6-5 and J usage is TRBJ2-5; 12 nucleotides line up with TRBD2. The J call is doubtful: the DNA matches TRBJ2-7 better. Germline CDR1 reads MNHEY; CDR2 reads SVGAGI. This CDR3 contains 14 residues. CDR3 loop: CASSKTSGSYEQYF. CDR3 DNA sequence: TGTGCCAGCAGTAAGACTAGCGGGAGCTACGAGCAGTACTTC.

Points on this clone: Other DNA sequences in this sample translate to the same CDR3. The CDR3 nucleotides read TGTGCCAGCAGCCAAGAGGGGGGAACCTACGAGCAGTACTTC. This codes for CASSQEGGTYEQYF. The chain carries TRBV4-2 and TRBJ2-7; TRBD2 might be the D (6 bases). The V gene's germline CDR1 is LGHNA and CDR2 YNFKEQ. The CDR3 is made up of 14 amino acids. Trimming took 0 bases from V and 2 from J, leaving 8 bases between them.

The chain joins TRBV10-1 to TRBJ1-5, with 10 positions matching TRBD1. The CDR3 has 16 amino acids. The J segment lost 5 bases and the V segment lost 4 bases, leaving 8 bases of the junction unmatched. The germline V gene has CDR1 WNHNN and CDR2 SYGVQD (reference sequence). The CDR3 DNA sequence: TGCGCCAGCAGTGTGCCCTTGGACAGGGGGGATCAGCCCCAGCATTTT. Its protein is CASSVPLDRGDQPQHF.

J is TRBJ1-6 and V is TRBV28; no clear D. The CDR3 loop spans 16 amino acids. V gave up 7 bases and J gave up 0 bases, with 13 bases separating them. Germline lookup yields CDR1 MDHEN and CDR2 SYDVKM. CDR3 loop: CASTPPGGSYNSPLHF. The CDR3 DNA is TGTGCCAGCACCCCCCCTGGAGGCTCCTATAATTCACCCCTCCACTTT.

The chain joins TRBV7-7 to TRBJ1-1; D not certain. The CDR3 covers 12 residues. Trimming removed 4 bases from V and 5 bases from J, with 8 bases in between. Germline CDR1 reads SSHAT; CDR2 reads FNYEAQ (reference sequence). CDR3 in amino acids: CASSSLGTEAFF. Written as DNA, the CDR3 is TGTGCCAGCAGCTCGCTCGGTACTGAAGCTTTCTTT.

Concerning this clone itself: At the DNA level, this CDR3 is encoded by other sequences in the same sample as well. The rearrangement uses TRBV27 and TRBJ1-2; D is unclear. Deletions cut 5 bases from V and 4 bases from J, with 8 bases between. The CDR3 has 12 amino acids. Germline V CDR1 and CDR2: MNHEY, SMNVEV (reference sequence). The CDR3 region is CASSPRGYGYTF. For the CDR3, the DNA is TGTGCCAGCAGTCCTCGGGGCTATGGCTACACCTTC.

The V and J genes are TRBV25-1 and TRBJ2-3, with unresolved D. Germline V gives CDR1 MGHDK, CDR2 SYGVNS. The CDR3 totals 15 residues. V was clipped by 2 bases and J by 3 bases, with 12 bases between them. This CDR3 reads CASSETAPTTDTQYF. The CDR3 nucleotides read TGTGCCAGCAGTGAAACAGCGCCAACTACAGATACGCAGTATTTT.

This clone was found a few times. The chain links TRBV30 to TRBJ1-1, with D unclear. Germline V gives CDR1 GTSNPN, CDR2 SVGIG (reference sequence). Trimming removed 0 bases from V and 0 bases from J, with 8 bases in between. CDR3 length equals 14 residues. CDR3 region: CAWSVLDVNTEAFF. Here the CDR3 DNA reads TGTGCCTGGAGTGTTCTGGACGTGAACACTGAAGCTTTCTTT.

The chain uses TRBV5-1 and TRBJ2-1; TRBD1 is a possible D gene (5 bases). Germline V gene data show CDR1 as SGHRS and CDR2 as YFSETQ. Between the trimmed V and J ends, which lost 4 bases and 8 bases, there was a span of 16 bases. This CDR3 is built from 14 residues. The CDR3 sequence is CASSPVGRGDEQFF. CDR3 DNA sequence: TGCGCCAGCAGCCCGGTGGGTAGGGGCGATGAGCAGTTCTTC.

In regard to this clone: Other DNA sequences from this sample encode an identical CDR3 as well. The chain is built from TRBV28 and TRBJ2-2; no reliable D call. This CDR3 comprises 15 residues. Trimming left V 5 bases short and J 2 bases short, with 12 bases between. In germline, CDR1 is MDHEN, CDR2 SYDVKM. CDR3 DNA: TGTGCCAGCAGTCGCCCACGCGGTAACACCGGGGAGCTGTTTTTT. This gives the protein CASSRPRGNTGELFF.

Here the CDR3 DNA reads TGTGCCAGCAGCTTAGTCGGTGGGAGTAGTTCGGTGGATGAGCAGTTCTTC. Protein product: CASSLVGGSSSVDEQFF. This rearrangement joins TRBV7-2 to TRBJ2-1, with D possibly matching TRBD2 (5 bases). Germline assignment: CDR1 SGHTA and CDR2 FQGNSA. The CDR3 loop spans 17 amino acids. V was trimmed by 1 base and J by 8 bases, leaving 21 bases between them.